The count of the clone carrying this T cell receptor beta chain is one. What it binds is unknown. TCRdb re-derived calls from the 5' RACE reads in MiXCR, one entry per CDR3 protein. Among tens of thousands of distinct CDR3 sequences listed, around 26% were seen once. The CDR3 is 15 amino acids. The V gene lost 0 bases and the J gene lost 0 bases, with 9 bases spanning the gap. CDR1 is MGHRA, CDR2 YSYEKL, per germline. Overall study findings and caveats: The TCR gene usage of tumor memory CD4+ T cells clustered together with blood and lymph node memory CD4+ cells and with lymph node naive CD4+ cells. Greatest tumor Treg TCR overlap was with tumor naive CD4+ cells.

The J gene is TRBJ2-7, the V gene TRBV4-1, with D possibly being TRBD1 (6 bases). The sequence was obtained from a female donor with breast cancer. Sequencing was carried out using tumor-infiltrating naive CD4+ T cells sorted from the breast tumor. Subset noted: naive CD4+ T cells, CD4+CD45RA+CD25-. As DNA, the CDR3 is TGCGCCAGCAGCCAAGATGCAGGGGTCTCCTACGAGCAGTACTTC. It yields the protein CASSQDAGVSYEQYF.